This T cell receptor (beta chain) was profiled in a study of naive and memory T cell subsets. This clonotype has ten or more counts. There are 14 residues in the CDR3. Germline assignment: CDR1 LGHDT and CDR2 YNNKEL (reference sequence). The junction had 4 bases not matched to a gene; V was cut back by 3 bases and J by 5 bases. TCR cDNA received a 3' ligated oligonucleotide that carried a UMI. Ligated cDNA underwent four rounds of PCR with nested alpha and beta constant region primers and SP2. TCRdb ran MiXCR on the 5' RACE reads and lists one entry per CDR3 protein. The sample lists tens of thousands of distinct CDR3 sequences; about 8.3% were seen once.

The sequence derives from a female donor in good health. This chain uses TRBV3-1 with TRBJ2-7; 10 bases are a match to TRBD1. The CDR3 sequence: CASSHLTGGHEQYF. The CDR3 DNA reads TGTGCCAGCAGCCATCTGACAGGGGGCCACGAGCAGTACTTC.